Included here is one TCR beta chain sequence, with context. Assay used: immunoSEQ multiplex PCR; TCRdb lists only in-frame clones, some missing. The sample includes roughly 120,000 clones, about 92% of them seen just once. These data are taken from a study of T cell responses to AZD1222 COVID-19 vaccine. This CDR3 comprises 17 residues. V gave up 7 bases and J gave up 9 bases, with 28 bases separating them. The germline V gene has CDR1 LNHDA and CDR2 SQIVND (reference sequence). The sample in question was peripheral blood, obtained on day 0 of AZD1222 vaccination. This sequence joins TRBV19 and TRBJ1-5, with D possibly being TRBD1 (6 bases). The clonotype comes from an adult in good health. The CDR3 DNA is TGTGCCAGTATGGCGAGGTCGGGGGCGTTTGCATTCCGGCCCCAGCATTTT. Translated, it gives CASMARSGAFAFRPQHF. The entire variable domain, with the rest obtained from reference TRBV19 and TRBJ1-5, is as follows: DGGITQSPKYLFRKEGQNVTLSCEQNLNHDAMYWYRQDPGQGLRLIYYSQIVNDFQKGDIAEGYSVSREKKESFPLTVTSAQKNPTAFYLCASMARSGAFAFRPQHFGDGTRLSIL.